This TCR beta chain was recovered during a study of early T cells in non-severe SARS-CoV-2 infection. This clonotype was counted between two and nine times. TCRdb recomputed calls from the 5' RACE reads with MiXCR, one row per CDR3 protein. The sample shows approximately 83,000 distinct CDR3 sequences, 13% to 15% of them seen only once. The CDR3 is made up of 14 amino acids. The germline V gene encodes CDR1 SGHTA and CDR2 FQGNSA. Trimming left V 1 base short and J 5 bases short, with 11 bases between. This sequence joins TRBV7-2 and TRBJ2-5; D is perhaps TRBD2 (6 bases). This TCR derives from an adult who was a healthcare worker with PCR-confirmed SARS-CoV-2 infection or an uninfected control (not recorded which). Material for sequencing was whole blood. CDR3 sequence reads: CASSLGAGGETQYF. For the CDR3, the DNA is TGTGCCAGCAGCTTAGGGGCAGGAGGGGAGACCCAGTACTTC.